These 8 T cell receptor beta chains were sequenced from one sample in a study of patients and donors after allogeneic stem cell transplantation. TCRdb reprocessed the RT-PCR reads with MiXCR, giving one entry per CDR3 protein. The repertoire holds 200,000 to 250,000 distinct CDR3 sequences, with around 14% as singletons. Material: blood, either unsorted or a sorted T cell fraction (not recorded which). The receptors here all came from a human donor who was either an allogeneic HSCT recipient or a stem cell or donor lymphocyte infusion donor (not recorded which). It is not recorded whose cells these are; they may come from a transplant donor.

In this sample, this clonotype turned up many times. The chain joins TRBV9 to TRBJ2-1, with 11 bases matching TRBD2. The V gene end was trimmed by 0 bases and the J gene end by 8 bases; junction bases not matched to a gene: 4. The V gene's germline CDR1 is SGDLS and CDR2 YYNGEE. The CDR3 contains 15 residues. The CDR3 coding sequence is TGTGCCAGCAGCGTAGACCCTAGCGGGAGGTATGAGCAGTTCTTC. It specifies CASSVDPSGRYEQFF.

The chain uses TRBV19 and TRBJ1-1; D remains unclear. The ends were cut back, 3 bases at V and 0 bases at J, with 8 bases in the middle. The CDR3 runs 14 residues. Germline V lookup: CDR1 LNHDA, CDR2 SQIVND (reference sequence). For the CDR3, the DNA is TGTGCCAGTAGTATGAAGCGGATGAACACTGAAGCTTTCTTT. Translating it yields CASSMKRMNTEAFF. Full variable domain (outside the CDR3, taken from reference TRBV19 and TRBJ1-1): DGGITQSPKYLFRKEGQNVTLSCEQNLNHDAMYWYRQDPGQGLRLIYYSQIVNDFQKGDIAEGYSVSREKKESFPLTVTSAQKNPTAFYLCASSMKRMNTEAFFGQGTRLTVV.

This clonotype was found many times. The chain employs TRBV3-1 and TRBJ1-2, with D unresolved. Trimming shortened V by 10 bases and J by 2 bases, and 8 bases separated the two germline ends. This CDR3 contains 11 residues. From germline, CDR1 is LGHDT and CDR2 YNNKEL (reference sequence). The CDR3 protein is CATGSNYGYTF. The CDR3 DNA follows: TGTGCCACCGGGAGCAACTATGGCTACACCTTC.

There are many counts of this clonotype. The CDR3 region has the DNA TGCGCCAGCAGCTTTGGCGGCCAAGAGACCCAGTACTTC. Its protein is CASSFGGQETQYF. The chain recombines TRBV5-1 with TRBJ2-5, with D unclear. CDR1 is SGHRS and CDR2 is YFSETQ in the germline V gene. With 2 bases removed from V and 1 base from J, the gap between germline ends came to 6 bases. The CDR3 extends over 13 amino acids. The full variable domain, rest sourced from reference TRBV5-1 and TRBJ2-5, is KAGVTQTPRYLIKTRGQQVTLSCSPISGHRSVSWYQQTPGQGLQFLFEYFSETQRNKGNFPGRFSGRQFSNSRSEMNVSTLELGDSALYLCASSFGGQETQYFGPGTRLLVL.

V gene TRBV6-2 or TRBV6-3 combines with J gene TRBJ2-3; 9 bases are shared with TRBD1. This CDR3 is built from 16 residues. Germline V lookup: CDR1 MNHEY, CDR2 SVGEGT. V shed 5 bases, J shed 2 bases, and the junction held 8 bases outside the gene matches. CDR3 amino acids: CASSLGQGRITDTQYF. As DNA, the CDR3 is TGTGCCAGCAGTCTCGGACAGGGGAGGATCACAGATACGCAGTATTTT.

V and J are TRBV12-3 or TRBV12-4 and TRBJ2-3; perhaps TRBD2 as D (6 bases). The V end was cut by 6 bases, the J end by 0 bases, with 13 bases between. CDR3 length equals 15 residues. DNA of the CDR3: TGTGCCAGCAGCCGACTAGTGGTTAGCACAGATACGCAGTATTTT. Translation: CASSRLVVSTDTQYF.

The gene calls are TRBV10-2 and TRBJ1-3; tentatively, D is TRBD1 (6 bases). Germline V gives CDR1 WSHSY, CDR2 SAAADI. The CDR3 consists of 15 residues. V lost 6 bases to trimming and J lost 0 bases, with 12 bases between them. The CDR3 bases are TGCGCCAGCAGCGGGGGCAGAAGCTCTGGAAACACCATATATTTT. Amino acids: CASSGGRSSGNTIYF.

The chain carries TRBV28 and TRBJ1-4; D is possibly TRBD1 (5 bases). The CDR3 totals 14 residues. Per the germline V gene, CDR1 is MDHEN and CDR2 is SYDVKM. The ends were cut back, 4 bases at V and 6 bases at J, with 12 bases in the middle. CDR3: CASSSGGLDEKLFF. The CDR3 DNA sequence: TGTGCCAGCAGTTCCGGGGGTCTGGATGAAAAACTGTTTTTT.